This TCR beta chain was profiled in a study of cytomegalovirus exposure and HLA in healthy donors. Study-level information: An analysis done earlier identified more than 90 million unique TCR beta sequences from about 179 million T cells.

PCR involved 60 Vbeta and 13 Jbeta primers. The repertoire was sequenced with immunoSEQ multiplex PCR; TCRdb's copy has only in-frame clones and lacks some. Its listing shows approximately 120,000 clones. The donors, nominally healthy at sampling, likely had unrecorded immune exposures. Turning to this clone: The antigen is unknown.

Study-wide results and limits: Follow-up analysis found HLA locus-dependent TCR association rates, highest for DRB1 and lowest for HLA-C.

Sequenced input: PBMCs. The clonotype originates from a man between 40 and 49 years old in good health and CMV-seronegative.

CDR3 nucleotides: TGTGCCAGCAGTGAATCGCTAAACACTGAAGCTTTCTTT. The encoded protein is CASSESLNTEAFF. This chain connects TRBV25-1 to TRBJ1-1; D uncertain. CDR3 length: 13 amino acids. V was pared by 1 base and J by 2 bases, with 5 bases between. Germline assignment: CDR1 MGHDK and CDR2 SYGVNS.